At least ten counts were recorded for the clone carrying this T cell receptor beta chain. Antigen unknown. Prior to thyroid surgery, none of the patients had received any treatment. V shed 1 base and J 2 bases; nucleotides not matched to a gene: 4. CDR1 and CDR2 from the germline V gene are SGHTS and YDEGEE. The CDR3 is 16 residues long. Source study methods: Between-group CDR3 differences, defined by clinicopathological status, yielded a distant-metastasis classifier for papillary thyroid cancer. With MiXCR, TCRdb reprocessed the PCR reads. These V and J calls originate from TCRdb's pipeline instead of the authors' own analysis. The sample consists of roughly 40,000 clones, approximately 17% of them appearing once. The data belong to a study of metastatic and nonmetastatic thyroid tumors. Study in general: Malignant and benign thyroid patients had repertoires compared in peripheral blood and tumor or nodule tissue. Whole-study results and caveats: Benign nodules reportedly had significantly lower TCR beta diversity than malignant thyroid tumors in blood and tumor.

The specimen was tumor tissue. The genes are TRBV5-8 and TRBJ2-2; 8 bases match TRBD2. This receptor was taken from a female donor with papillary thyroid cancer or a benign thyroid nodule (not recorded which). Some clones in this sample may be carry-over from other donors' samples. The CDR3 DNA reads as TGTGCCAGCAGCTTGCGTAGCGGGGCCAACACCGGGGAGCTGTTTTTT. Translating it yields CASSLRSGANTGELFF.